This entry features one T cell receptor (beta chain) sequence. Antigen unknown. The germline gives CDR1 MNHEY, CDR2 SMNVEV (reference sequence). The germline V and J ends were trimmed by 5 bases and 4 bases, with 14 bases remaining between them. The CDR3 sequence is 14 residues long. Assay used: immunoSEQ multiplex PCR; TCRdb lists only in-frame clones, some missing. Of about 1 million clones listed, approximately 80% were seen once; the top ten hold under 0.6%. This specimen belongs to a study of shared clonotypes between healthy human individuals. Points from the study as a whole: Limited genetic and exposure-history diversity came from having few donors.

This receptor was obtained from a man aged 18-30 years in good health. Some clones in this sample may be carry-over from other donors' samples. The chain is built from TRBV27 and TRBJ1-2; D gene uncertain. The source material was memory CD4+ T cells from PBMCs. Noted subset: CD45RA-negative fraction. CDR3 sequence reads: CASSPSVVGYGYTF. In nucleotides, the CDR3 is TGTGCCAGCAGTCCTAGCGTCGTGGGCTATGGCTACACCTTC.